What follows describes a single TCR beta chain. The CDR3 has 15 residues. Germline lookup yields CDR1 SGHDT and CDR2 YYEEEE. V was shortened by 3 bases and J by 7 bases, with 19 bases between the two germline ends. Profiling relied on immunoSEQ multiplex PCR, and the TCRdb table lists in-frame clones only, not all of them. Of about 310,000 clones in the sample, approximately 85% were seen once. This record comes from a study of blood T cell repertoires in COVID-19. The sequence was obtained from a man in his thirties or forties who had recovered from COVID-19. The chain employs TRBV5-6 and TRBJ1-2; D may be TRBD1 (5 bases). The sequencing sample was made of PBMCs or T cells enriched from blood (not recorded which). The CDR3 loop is CASSSYNTDITGYTF. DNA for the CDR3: TGTGCCAGCAGCTCATACAACACGGACATTACTGGCTACACCTTC.